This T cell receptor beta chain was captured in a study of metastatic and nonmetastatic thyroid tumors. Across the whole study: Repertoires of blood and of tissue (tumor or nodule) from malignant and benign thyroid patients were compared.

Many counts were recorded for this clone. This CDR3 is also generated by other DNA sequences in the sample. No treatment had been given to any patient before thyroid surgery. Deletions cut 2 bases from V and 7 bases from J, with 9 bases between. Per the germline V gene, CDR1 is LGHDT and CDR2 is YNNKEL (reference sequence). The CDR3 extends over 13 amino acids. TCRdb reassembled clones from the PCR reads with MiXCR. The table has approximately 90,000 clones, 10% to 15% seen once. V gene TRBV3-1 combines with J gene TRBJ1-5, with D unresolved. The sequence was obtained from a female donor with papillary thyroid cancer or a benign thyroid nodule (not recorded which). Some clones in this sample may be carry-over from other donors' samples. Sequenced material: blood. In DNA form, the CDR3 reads TGTGCCAGCAGCCAACGGGGATCGCAGCCCCAGCATTTT. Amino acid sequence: CASSQRGSQPQHF. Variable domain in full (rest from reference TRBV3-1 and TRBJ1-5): DTAVSQTPKYLVTQMGNDKSIKCEQNLGHDTMYWYKQDSKKFLKIMFSYNNKELIINETVPNRFSPKSPDKAHLNLHINSLELGDSAVYFCASSQRGSQPQHFGDGTRLSIL.